Listed below are T cell receptor beta chains from one sample, sequenced in a study of blood T cell repertoires in COVID-19. Produced via immunoSEQ multiplex PCR; TCRdb's table is partial and in-frame only. The top ten hold approximately 1.5% of the sample, which has roughly 110,000 clones, approximately 85% seen once. Sequenced: peripheral blood. The receptors originated from a man aged 35 to 55 with acute or convalescent COVID-19. Both conserved end residues are part of each CDR3. The D gene is left open where the match is weak. Part of the rows lack a size; the others show once, few, many or a class for expanded clones.

D,V,J,size,DNA,CDR3
TRBD2,TRBV4-3,TRBJ2-7,NA,TGCGCCAGCAGCCAGTCCGGGGGGGCCGACGAGCAGTACTTC,CASSQSGGADEQYF
TRBD2,TRBV28,TRBJ2-5,NA,TGTGCCAGCAAAGAGGGTCTATGGCGGGAGGGTGACGAGACCCAGTACTTC,CASKEGLWREGDETQYF
NA,TRBV7-9,TRBJ2-1,NA,TGTGCCAGCAGCTTAAACGGGTACAATGAGCAGTTCTTC,CASSLNGYNEQFF
TRBD2,TRBV19,TRBJ2-7,NA,TGTGCCAGTCCCCCCAGGGAGGGGACTCACGAGCAGTACTTC,CASPPREGTHEQYF
NA,TRBV19,TRBJ2-5,NA,TGTGCCAGTAGTGATCGCGGGAATGGAGAGACCCAGTACTTC,CASSDRGNGETQYF
NA,TRBV9,TRBJ2-1,NA,TGTGCCAGCAGCGTAGATTCTGATGAGCAGTTCTTC,CASSVDSDEQFF
TRBD1,TRBV28,TRBJ1-5,once,TGTGCCAGCACCACAGGGGGGGGAATTCGGAATCAGCCCCAGCATTTT,CASTTGGGIRNQPQHF
NA,TRBV4-3,TRBJ1-1,NA,TGCGCCAGCAGCATTCATTGGACAGCAAACACTGAAGCTTTCTTT,CASSIHWTANTEAFF
TRBD1,TRBV5-5,TRBJ1-5,NA,TGTGCCAGCAGCCCCCCAGGGGGCGGCAATCAGCCCCAGCATTTT,CASSPPGGGNQPQHF
NA,TRBV7-3,TRBJ2-6,NA,TGTGCCAGCAGCCCCCCCCTGGGGCATGGGGCCAACGTCCTGACTTTC,CASSPPLGHGANVLTF
TRBD1,TRBV19,TRBJ1-2,once,TGTGCCAGTAGTAGACAGGGGGCTACTAACTATGGCTACACCTTC,CASSRQGATNYGYTF
NA,TRBV11-3,TRBJ1-6,NA,TGTGCCAGCAGCTTGAGCCGAAATTCACCCCTCCACTTT,CASSLSRNSPLHF
NA,TRBV21-1,TRBJ2-6,NA,TGTGCCAGCCGGGTCCCCCTGACCTCTGGGGCCAACGTCCTGACTTTC,CASRVPLTSGANVLTF
TRBD2,TRBV2,TRBJ2-1,NA,TGTGCCAGCATCGGGACTAGCGGACCTGTCAATGAGCAGTTCTTC,CASIGTSGPVNEQFF
NA,TRBV21-1,TRBJ2-7,NA,TGTGCCAGCAGCAAAGCGCAGGTCCAGGGAGGGCCTACCTACGAGCAGTACTTC,CASSKAQVQGGPTYEQYF
TRBD2,TRBV6-5,TRBJ2-5,NA,TGTGCCAGCCTAGCGGGGGCCCGGGAGACCCAGTACTTC,CASLAGARETQYF
TRBD1,TRBV18,TRBJ2-1,NA,TGTGCCAGCTCACCTCCCCTTGAGGGACAGGGTTACGATGAGCAGTTCTTC,CASSPPLEGQGYDEQFF
TRBD1,TRBV5-4,TRBJ2-7,NA,TGTGCCAGCAGCCGGGACAGGGGTGGCGAGCAGTACTTC,CASSRDRGGEQYF
TRBD2,TRBV5-1,TRBJ2-5,NA,TGCGCCAGCAGCTTGGCTAGCGGGGGGGGCGGGATGGAGACCCAGTACTTC,CASSLASGGGGMETQYF
TRBD1,TRBV18,TRBJ1-2,NA,TGTGCCAGCTCATCGGGACAGTCCTATGGCTACACCTTC,CASSSGQSYGYTF
NA,TRBV7-9,TRBJ2-1,NA,TGTGCCAGCAGCGGCAACAGGGATTGGTGGTCCTACAATGAGCAGTTCTTC,CASSGNRDWWSYNEQFF
NA,TRBV27,TRBJ2-2,NA,TGTGCCAGCAGTTTTTGGGGCAGTCCCGGGGAGCTGTTTTTT,CASSFWGSPGELFF
TRBD2,TRBV19,TRBJ2-1,once,TGTGCCAGTAGTATAGGGGCTAGCGGGCTTAACAATGAGCAGTTCTTC,CASSIGASGLNNEQFF
NA,TRBV5-1,TRBJ2-1,NA,TGCGCCAGCACCCTGGCGCGGGGTGACAATGAGCAGTTCTTC,CASTLARGDNEQFF
NA,TRBV5-1,TRBJ2-1,NA,TGCGCCAGCAGCTTGGGGGAGAGCTCCTACAATGAGCAGTTCTTC,CASSLGESSYNEQFF
NA,TRBV10-1,TRBJ2-2,NA,TGCGCCCGGGGCGCGGGGCACAGCCCTTCGACCGGGGAGCTGTTTTTT,CARGAGHSPSTGELFF